Here is one T cell receptor (beta chain) with its context. Its antigen is as yet unknown. Researchers partitioned CD4+ cells into CD45RA+ naive and CD45RA-negative memory subsets. This record comes from a study of shared clonotypes between healthy human individuals. Study-wide context: Donors had three CD4 naive, three CD4 memory, two CD8 naive and one CD8 memory plate apiece. The study, taken as a whole, reports: Sharing across four donors was highest in naive CD4 (around 5%) and lowest in memory CD8 (0.4%). Relative to clonotypes present in all four donors, those not shared had lower generation probabilities.

CDR3 length: 12 residues. V lost 2 bases, J lost 15 bases, and 14 bases lay in between. From germline, CDR1 is KGHSH and CDR2 LQKENI. The table came from immunoSEQ multiplex PCR; TCRdb's copy has only in-frame clones and leaves some out. The table includes over a million clones, roughly 97% detected once. The sample comprised naive CD4+ T cells sorted from blood. As to subset: CD45RA+ positively selected. This clonotype was sampled from a young man in good health. This chain links TRBV18 with TRBJ2-1; D unclear. The CDR3 is CASSPGNSGTFF. CDR3 DNA: TGTGCCAGCTCACCAGGGAACTCAGGCACGTTCTTC.